The entry that follows covers one T cell receptor beta chain sequence. The data were obtained in a study of T-cell reconstitution after alpha-beta-depleted transplantation in children. The TCRbeta library was prepared with unique molecular identifiers. TCRdb reanalysed the PCR reads using MiXCR and keeps one entry per CDR3 protein. The data show a few hundred thousand distinct CDR3 sequences, approximately 16% seen once. This CDR3 region has 16 residues. J gave up 4 bases and V 0 bases, and 12 bases lay outside the gene matches. The germline V gene encodes CDR1 DFQATT and CDR2 SNEGSKA (reference sequence).

This sample comprised PBMCs from the stem cell graft donor, obtained from the stem cell graft. The sequence came from a human donor who donated a stem cell graft to a child with acute lymphoblastic leukemia. V gene TRBV20-1 combines with J gene TRBJ2-7; 7 nucleotides agree with TRBD2. CDR3: CSARDSGLRGGYEQYF. CDR3 sequence (DNA): TGCAGTGCTAGAGATAGTGGGCTTCGCGGGGGATACGAGCAGTACTTC.